These T cell receptor beta chains were read from a single sample in a study of OX40 agonist ivuxolimab in advanced cancers. Clones were read by immunoSEQ multiplex PCR, and TCRdb kept only the in-frame ones, dropping some. This sample has about 66,000 clones; 80% to 85% occur once, and the top ten carry around 6.7%. The specimen was CD4+ or CD8+ T cells sorted from blood, collected in a trial of the OX40 agonist ivuxolimab. The receptors stem from an adult with an advanced solid tumor such as melanoma, head and neck, liver or kidney cancer. Both conserved end residues are part of each CDR3. The order of the fields is CDR3 length, V gene, J gene, clone size, D gene, CDR3 DNA, CDR3 protein. The D gene is left open where the match is weak. Clone size is stated in some rows and not others, as once, few, many or a class when expanded.

14	TRBV29-1	TRBJ2-3	.	TRBD2	TGCAGCGTTGATAAGGGGACTAGCGGAGATACGCAGTATTTT	CSVDKGTSGDTQYF
16	TRBV28	TRBJ2-1	once	TRBD2	TGTGCCAGCAGTCCACTAGCGGGAGGGTCCTACAATGAGCAGTTCTTC	CASSPLAGGSYNEQFF
16	TRBV5-1	TRBJ1-3	.	TRBD1	TGCGCCAGCAGCCTAAGGACAGGGGGCTCTGGAAACACCATATATTTT	CASSLRTGGSGNTIYF
16	TRBV19	TRBJ1-5	once	TRBD1	TGTGCCAGTAGTTGGGGACAGGCCTATAGCAATCAGCCCCAGCATTTT	CASSWGQAYSNQPQHF
15	TRBV28	TRBJ2-1	.	TRBD1	TGTGCCAGCAGTCAGACAGGGGGGAGGTACAATGAGCAGTTCTTC	CASSQTGGRYNEQFF
14	TRBV6-1	TRBJ2-3	.	.	TGTGCCAGCAGTGAAGTGCCAGGGGAGGATACGCAGTATTTT	CASSEVPGEDTQYF
12	TRBV5-4	TRBJ1-2	.	TRBD1	TGTGCCAGCAGCCCGACAGGGCCCGGCTACACCTTC	CASSPTGPGYTF
14	TRBV28	TRBJ2-7	.	.	TGTGCCAGCAGTTTGAGCGGTAGCTCCTACGAGCAGTACTTC	CASSLSGSSYEQYF
16	TRBV30	TRBJ2-1	once	TRBD2	TGTGCCTGGAACCCCGGGACTAGCGGGGCGCTGAGTGAGCAGTTCTTC	CAWNPGTSGALSEQFF
15	TRBV2	TRBJ2-7	.	TRBD1	TGTGCCAGCAGGGAAGGGACAGTGGTTGACTACGAGCAGTACTTC	CASREGTVVDYEQYF
15	TRBV6-5	TRBJ1-2	.	TRBD1	TGTGCCAGCAGTGTATTGGTACAGGGGGCAGATGGCTACACCTTC	CASSVLVQGADGYTF
16	TRBV7-9	TRBJ1-6	few	TRBD1	TGTGCCAGCAGCTCGACGAGGACAGGGGCAGGATCACCCCTCCACTTT	CASSSTRTGAGSPLHF
15	TRBV19	TRBJ2-7	.	TRBD2	TGTGCCAGTAGTAAGGGACTAGCGTACTCCTACGAGCAGTACTTC	CASSKGLAYSYEQYF
15	TRBV7-3	TRBJ2-1	.	.	TGTGCCAGCAGTCCAAACGGGGCCCCTAGCAATGAGCAGTTCTTC	CASSPNGAPSNEQFF
13	TRBV2	TRBJ1-4	.	.	TGTGCCAGCAGGGACGGGATTAATGAAAAACTGTTTTTT	CASRDGINEKLFF
13	TRBV7-6	TRBJ2-5	.	.	TGTGCCAGCAGCTTAGCCACCCAAGAGACCCAGTACTTC	CASSLATQETQYF
14	TRBV10-3	TRBJ2-2	.	TRBD1	TGTGCCATCAGAGGGACAGGGAACACCGGGGAGCTGTTTTTT	CAIRGTGNTGELFF
12	TRBV11-2	TRBJ2-2	.	.	TGTGCCAGCAGCTTTGATACCGGGGAGCTGTTTTTT	CASSFDTGELFF
16	TRBV5-1	TRBJ2-3	.	.	TGCGCCAGCAGCTTGGCCGATTCGTTTCTGGGAGATACGCAGTATTTT	CASSLADSFLGDTQYF
16	TRBV5-1	TRBJ2-7	.	.	TGCGCCAGCAGCTTGGCCCCCTTAACAGGGAGGGACGAGCAGTACTTC	CASSLAPLTGRDEQYF
13	TRBV13	TRBJ2-2	.	.	TGTGCCAGCAGCCCGCGAGGGACGGCGAAGCTGTTTTTT	CASSPRGTAKLFF
12	TRBV2	TRBJ1-2	.	.	TGTGCCAGCAGTGGACAGTACTATGGCTACACCTTC	CASSGQYYGYTF
14	TRBV6-1	TRBJ2-5	once	.	TGTGCCAGCTTAACAGGGCACCTCCAAGAGACCCAGTACTTC	CASLTGHLQETQYF
15	TRBV27	TRBJ2-7	.	TRBD1	TGTGCCAGCAGTTTCCGAGGGGGCAACTCCTACGAGCAGTACTTC	CASSFRGGNSYEQYF
15	TRBV10-2	TRBJ1-5	.	.	TGCGCCAGCAGTGAGAATCCGTCAAGCGGTCAGCCCCAGCATTTT	CASSENPSSGQPQHF
12	TRBV7-6	TRBJ2-5	.	.	TGTGCCAGCAGCCCGGGGCTAGAGACCCAGTACTTC	CASSPGLETQYF
14	TRBV9	TRBJ2-7	.	.	TGTGCCAGCAGCGTAGAGATCCAGGCCCACGAGCAGTACTTC	CASSVEIQAHEQYF
15	TRBV2	TRBJ1-2	.	.	TGTGCCAGCAGTGAAGCACGTGGGGCTGGTATAGGCTACACCTTC	CASSEARGAGIGYTF
15	TRBV10-2	TRBJ2-1	.	TRBD2	TGCGCCAGCAGTGAGTGGGCTAGCGGGGACAATGAGCAGTTCTTC	CASSEWASGDNEQFF